This TCR beta chain was documented in a study of CD8 T cells in Susac syndrome. Random hexamers served to reverse transcribe roughly 0.5 to 1 ug RNA. TCRdb re-derived calls from the immunoSEQ multiplex PCR reads in MiXCR, one entry per CDR3 protein. This table holds just over 300,000 distinct CDR3 sequences, about 91% found once. The sequenced target, TCR beta, came from blood CD8+ and CD4+ T cells. The patients serving as multiple sclerosis controls were treatment-naive. They had stable or active relapsing-remitting disease and fulfilled revised McDonald criteria. FACS was used to enrich TEMRA cells, whereas the CD8+ and CD4+ T cells were obtained by negative isolation. Trimming took off 4 bases at V and 6 bases at J, with 10 bases between the two ends. The germline V gene has CDR1 SQVTM and CDR2 ANQGSEA. The CDR3 covers 12 residues.

The sequencing input was CD4+ T cells from PBMCs. The V call is TRBV29-1, the J call TRBJ2-1; D is unclear. The sequence was obtained from a human donor with multiple sclerosis. CDR3 loop: CSVVPAFNEQFF. CDR3 DNA: TGCAGCGTTGTGCCTGCATTCAATGAGCAGTTCTTC.